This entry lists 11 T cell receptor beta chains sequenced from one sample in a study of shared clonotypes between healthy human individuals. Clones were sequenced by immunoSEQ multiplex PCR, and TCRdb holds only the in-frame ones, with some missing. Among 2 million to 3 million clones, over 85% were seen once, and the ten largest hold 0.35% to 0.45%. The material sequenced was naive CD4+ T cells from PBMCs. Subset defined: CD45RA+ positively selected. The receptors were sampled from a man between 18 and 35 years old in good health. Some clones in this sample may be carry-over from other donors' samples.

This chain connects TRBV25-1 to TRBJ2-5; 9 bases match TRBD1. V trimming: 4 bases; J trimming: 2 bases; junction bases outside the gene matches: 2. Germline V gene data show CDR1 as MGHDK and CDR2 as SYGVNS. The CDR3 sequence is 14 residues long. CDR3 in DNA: TGTGCCAGCAGTGTAGGGACAGGGCAAGAGACCCAGTACTTC. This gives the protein CASSVGTGQETQYF.

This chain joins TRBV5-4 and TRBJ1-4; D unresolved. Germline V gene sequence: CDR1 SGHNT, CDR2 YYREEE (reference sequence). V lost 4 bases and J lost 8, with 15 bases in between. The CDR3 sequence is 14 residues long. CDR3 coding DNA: TGTGCCAGCAGCGATGGTCCAGTTCCGGAAAAACTGTTTTTT. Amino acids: CASSDGPVPEKLFF. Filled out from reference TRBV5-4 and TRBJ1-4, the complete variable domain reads ETGVTQSPTHLIKTRGQQVTLRCSSQSGHNTVSWYQQALGQGPQFIFQYYREEENGRGNFPPRFSGLQFPNYSSELNVNALELDDSALYLCASSDGPVPEKLFFGSGTQLSVL.

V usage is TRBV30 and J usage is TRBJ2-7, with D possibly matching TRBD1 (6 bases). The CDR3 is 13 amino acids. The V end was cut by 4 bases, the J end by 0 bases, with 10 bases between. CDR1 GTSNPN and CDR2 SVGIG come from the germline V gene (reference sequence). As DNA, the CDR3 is TGTGCCTGGAAGGTCAGGGGCTCCTACGAGCAGTACTTC. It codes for CAWKVRGSYEQYF.

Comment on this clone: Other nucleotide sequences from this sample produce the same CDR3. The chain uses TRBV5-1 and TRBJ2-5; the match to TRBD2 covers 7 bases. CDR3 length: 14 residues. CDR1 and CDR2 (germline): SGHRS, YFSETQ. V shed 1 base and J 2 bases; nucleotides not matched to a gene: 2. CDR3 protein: CASSLFGGQETQYF. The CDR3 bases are TGCGCCAGCAGCTTGTTCGGGGGGCAAGAGACCCAGTACTTC.

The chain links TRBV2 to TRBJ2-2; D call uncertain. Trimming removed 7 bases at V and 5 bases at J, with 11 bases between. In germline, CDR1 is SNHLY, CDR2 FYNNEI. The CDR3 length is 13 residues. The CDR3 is CASNKARTGELFF. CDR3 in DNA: TGTGCCAGCAACAAAGCGAGGACCGGGGAGCTGTTTTTT.

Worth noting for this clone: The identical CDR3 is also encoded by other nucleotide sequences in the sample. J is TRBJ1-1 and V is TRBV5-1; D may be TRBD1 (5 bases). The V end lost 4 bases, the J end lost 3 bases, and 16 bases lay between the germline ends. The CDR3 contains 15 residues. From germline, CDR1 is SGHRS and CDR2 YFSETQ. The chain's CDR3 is CASSPQGWADTEAFF. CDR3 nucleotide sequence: TGCGCCAGCAGCCCTCAGGGATGGGCGGACACTGAAGCTTTCTTT.

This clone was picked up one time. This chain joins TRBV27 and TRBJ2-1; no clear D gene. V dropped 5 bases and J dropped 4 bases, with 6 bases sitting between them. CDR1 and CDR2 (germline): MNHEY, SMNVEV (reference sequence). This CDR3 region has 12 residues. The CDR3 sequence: CASSTKYNEQFF. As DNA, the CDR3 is TGTGCCAGCAGTACCAAGTACAATGAGCAGTTCTTC.

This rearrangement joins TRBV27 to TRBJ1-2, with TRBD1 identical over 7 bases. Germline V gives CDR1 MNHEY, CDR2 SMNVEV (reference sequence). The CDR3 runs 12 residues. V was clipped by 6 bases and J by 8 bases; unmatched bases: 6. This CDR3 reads CASRPRQGGYTF. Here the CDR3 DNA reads TGTGCCAGCAGGCCTAGACAGGGAGGCTACACCTTC.

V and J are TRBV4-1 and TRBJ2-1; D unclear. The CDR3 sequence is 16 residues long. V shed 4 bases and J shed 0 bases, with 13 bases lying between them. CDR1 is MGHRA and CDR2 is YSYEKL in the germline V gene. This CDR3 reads CASSRSLLGSYNEQFF. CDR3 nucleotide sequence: TGCGCCAGCAGCCGCTCCCTATTGGGCTCCTACAATGAGCAGTTCTTC.

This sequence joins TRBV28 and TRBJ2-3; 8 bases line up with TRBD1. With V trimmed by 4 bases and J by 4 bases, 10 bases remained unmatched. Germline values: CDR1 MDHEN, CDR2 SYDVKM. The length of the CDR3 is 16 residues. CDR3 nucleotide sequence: TGTGCCAGCAGTTCAATCGGGACAGGCCTACCAGATACGCAGTATTTT. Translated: CASSSIGTGLPDTQYF.

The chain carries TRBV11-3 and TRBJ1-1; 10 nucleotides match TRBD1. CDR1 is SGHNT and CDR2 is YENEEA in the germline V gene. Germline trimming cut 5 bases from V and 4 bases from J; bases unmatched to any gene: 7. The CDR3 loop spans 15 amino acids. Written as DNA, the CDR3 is TGTGCCAGCAGCGAAGGACAGGGGGGCGGCACTGAAGCTTTCTTT. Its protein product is CASSEGQGGGTEAFF.